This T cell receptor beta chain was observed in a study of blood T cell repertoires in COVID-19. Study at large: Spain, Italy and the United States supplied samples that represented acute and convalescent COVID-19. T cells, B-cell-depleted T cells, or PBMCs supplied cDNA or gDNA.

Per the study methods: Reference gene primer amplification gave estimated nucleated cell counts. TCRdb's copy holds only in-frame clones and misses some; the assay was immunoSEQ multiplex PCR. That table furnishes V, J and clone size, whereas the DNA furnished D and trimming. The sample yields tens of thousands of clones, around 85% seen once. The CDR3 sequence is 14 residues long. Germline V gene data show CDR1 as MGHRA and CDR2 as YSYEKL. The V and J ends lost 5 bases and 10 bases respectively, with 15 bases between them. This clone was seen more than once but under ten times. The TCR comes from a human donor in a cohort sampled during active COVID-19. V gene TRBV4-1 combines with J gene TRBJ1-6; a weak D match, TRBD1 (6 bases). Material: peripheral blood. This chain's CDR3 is CASSEPGHRSPLHF. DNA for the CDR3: TGCGCCAGCAGCGAACCGGGACACCGCTCACCCCTCCACTTT.